This T cell receptor beta chain was captured in a study of blood T cell repertoires in COVID-19. Study-wide background: Specimens from acute and convalescent COVID-19 originated in the United States, Italy and Spain.

Profiling relied on immunoSEQ multiplex PCR, and the TCRdb table lists in-frame clones only, not all of them. The profile shows 100,000 to 140,000 clones, 75% to 95% of them singletons. The CDR3 spans 17 residues. Looked up from germline, CDR1 is MNHEY and CDR2 is SMNVEV (reference sequence). V dropped 3 bases and J dropped 3 bases, with 20 bases sitting between them. This clonotype originated in a woman younger than 45 with acute or convalescent COVID-19. The sequencing sample was made of peripheral blood. The genes are TRBV27 and TRBJ1-1; possible D gene TRBD1, 6 bases. For the CDR3, the DNA is TGTGCCAGCAGTTTTCAGGTGGGCGGGGGCGGGTACACTGAAGCTTTCTTT. It specifies CASSFQVGGGGYTEAFF.